These T cell receptor beta chains were read from a single sample in a study of blood T cell repertoires in COVID-19. Repertoires were generated with immunoSEQ multiplex PCR, while TCRdb's copy carries only in-frame clones and drops some. The sample lists a few hundred thousand clones; approximately 83% were seen once. Sequencing used PBMCs or T cells enriched from blood (not recorded which). The receptors come from a woman between 45 and 65 years old who had recovered from COVID-19. CDR3s include the opening cysteine and the closing phenylalanine or tryptophan. A D gene is named only where the DNA matches it firmly. The listing skips clone size in some rows; elsewhere it reads once, few, many or a size class.

NA	NA	TRBV28	TRBJ2-1	TGTGCCAGCAATGGGCAGGGTATATATGAGCAGTTCTTC	CASNGQGIYEQFF
NA	NA	TRBV7-2	TRBJ1-5	TGTGCCAGCAGCCAAGACAGTAGCAATCAGCCCCAGCATTTT	CASSQDSSNQPQHF
TRBD1	NA	TRBV29-1	TRBJ2-7	TGCAGACCTGGACAGGACTACGAGCAGTACTTC	CRPGQDYEQYF
TRBD2	NA	TRBV20-1	TRBJ2-7	TGCAGTGCTAGTGGGCTAGCGGGAGTCTACGAGCAGTACTTC	CSASGLAGVYEQYF
TRBD1	NA	TRBV14	TRBJ1-4	TGTGCCAGCAGCACCGGGACAGGGGGTGAAAAACTGTTTTTT	CASSTGTGGEKLFF
TRBD1	once	TRBV2	TRBJ2-2	TGTGCCAGCTGCCTATACGGGACAGGGAACACCGGGGAGCTGTTTTTT	CASCLYGTGNTGELFF
TRBD1	NA	TRBV10-3	TRBJ2-7	TGTGCCATCATGGGGAAGACAGGGGGCCTTTACGAGCAGTACTTC	CAIMGKTGGLYEQYF
NA	NA	TRBV10-3	TRBJ1-3	TGTGCCATCAGTGAGTCAAGGACTCGCCTTGCCTCTGGAAACACCATATATTTT	CAISESRTRLASGNTIYF
TRBD2	NA	TRBV5-1	TRBJ2-7	TGCGCCAGCAGCTCAACCGTGATAGCGGGAGGGCCCGATTCCTACGAGCAGTACTTC	CASSSTVIAGGPDSYEQYF
TRBD2	NA	TRBV4-2	TRBJ2-1	TGTGCCAGCAGCCACCCACTAGCGGGAGAAGACAATGAGCAGTTCTTC	CASSHPLAGEDNEQFF
NA	NA	TRBV5-6	TRBJ2-4	TGTGCCAGCAGCTTGTGGCGAACAGGACTAAATCAGTACTTC	CASSLWRTGLNQYF
NA	NA	TRBV19	TRBJ2-7	TGTGCCAGTAGTATAGGGGCCATCTCCTACGAGCAGTACTTC	CASSIGAISYEQYF
TRBD1	once	TRBV19	TRBJ1-1	TGTGCCAGTAGTCGCCGACAGGGGAACACTGAAGCTTTCTTT	CASSRRQGNTEAFF
NA	NA	TRBV6-5	TRBJ2-3	TGTGCCAGCAGTTACTCGGGGAGAGGCACAGATACGCAGTATTTT	CASSYSGRGTDTQYF
TRBD1	NA	TRBV6-5	TRBJ1-5	TGTGCCAGCAGCACCGGGACAGCCGTAAATCAGCCCCAGCATTTT	CASSTGTAVNQPQHF
TRBD1	once	TRBV7-2	TRBJ1-2	TGTGCCAGCAGCGCCTGGACAGGGAACTATGGCTACACCTTC	CASSAWTGNYGYTF
NA	NA	TRBV27	TRBJ2-7	TGTGCCAGCAGTTTATCGGGGACTGACTACGAGCAGTACTTC	CASSLSGTDYEQYF
NA	NA	TRBV12-3/TRBV12-4	TRBJ2-3	TGCGCCAGCAGCCTCGTATTTGATACGCAGTATTTT	CASSLVFDTQYF
NA	once	TRBV6-5	TRBJ1-2	TGTGCCAGCATCCTCCTCGGGGGGCGCGACTATGGCTACACCTTC	CASILLGGRDYGYTF
NA	few	TRBV18	TRBJ1-6	TGTGCCAGCTCACCAGACAGCGACTCACCCCTCCACTTT	CASSPDSDSPLHF
TRBD2	NA	TRBV5-8	TRBJ2-2	TGTGCCAGCAGCTTGACGGGACTAGCGGTAGAACTTTCCGGGGAGCTGTTTTTT	CASSLTGLAVELSGELFF
NA	NA	TRBV24-1	TRBJ2-1	TGTGCCACCAGAGTGGGGACTGACACTTACAATGAGCAGTTCTTC	CATRVGTDTYNEQFF
NA	NA	TRBV21-1	TRBJ2-1	TGTGCCAGCAGCAACGAAACTAGCGGGAAGGGTTGGGTCAATGAGCAGTTCTTC	CASSNETSGKGWVNEQFF
NA	few	TRBV6-6	TRBJ2-7	TGTGCCAGCAGTACGACAGCCTCCTACGAGCAGTACTTC	CASSTTASYEQYF
NA	NA	TRBV4-1	TRBJ2-7	TGCGCCAGCAGCCAAGCTCCGGCCTACGAGCAGTACTTC	CASSQAPAYEQYF
NA	NA	TRBV13	TRBJ2-3	TGTGCCAGCAGCTCCTTTGCGGAGTCCACAGATACGCAGTATTTT	CASSSFAESTDTQYF
TRBD1	once	TRBV28	TRBJ2-1	TGTGCCAGTCACGTGCAGGGGGCAAGAGCTCACTACAATGAGCAGTTCTTC	CASHVQGARAHYNEQFF
NA	NA	TRBV6-4	TRBJ1-3	TGTGCCAGCAGTGCCGTAGGGGAGGGGAAAGGTGGAAACACCATATATTTT	CASSAVGEGKGGNTIYF